This T cell receptor (beta chain) originates from a study of shared clonotypes between healthy human individuals. On the study more broadly: In total, the donors were two women and a few men aged 18 to 49. Each donor contributed plates that comprised three CD4 naive, three CD4 memory, two CD8 naive and one CD8 memory.

Repertoires were generated with immunoSEQ multiplex PCR, while TCRdb's copy carries only in-frame clones and drops some. The profile shows some 1,900,000 clones, over 85% of them singletons. As defined, naive CD8 cells were CD45RO-negative and positively selected for CCR7, with terminally differentiated effector memory CD45RA+ cells excluded. Sequencing was performed on naive CD8+ T cells sorted from blood. This TCR derives from a man aged 18 to 29 in good health.

This CDR3 reads CASSSGEPFYEQYF. The CDR3 DNA is TGCGCCAGCAGCTCAGGAGAACCGTTCTACGAGCAGTACTTC. The chain joins TRBV5-1 to TRBJ2-7; D remains unclear. Per the germline V gene, CDR1 is SGHRS and CDR2 is YFSETQ. This CDR3 is built from 14 residues. The ends were cut back, 3 bases at V and 3 bases at J, with 13 bases in the middle. The entire variable domain, with the rest obtained from reference TRBV5-1 and TRBJ2-7, is as follows: KAGVTQTPRYLIKTRGQQVTLSCSPISGHRSVSWYQQTPGQGLQFLFEYFSETQRNKGNFPGRFSGRQFSNSRSEMNVSTLELGDSALYLCASSSGEPFYEQYFGPGTRLTVT.